Each of the 23 T cell receptor beta chains below was sequenced from the same sample in a study of radiotherapy plus CTLA-4 blockade in lung cancer (dated by TCRdb to 2017 to 2018). Library generation was performed with the immunoSEQ multiplex PCR assay. TCRdb stores this immuneACCESS table with in-frame sequences only. Part of the clones is absent; in the studies checked, under half of the shortfall reflects unresolved V genes, and no reason is known for the rest. This sample comprises approximately 49,000 clones, about 88% of them detected only once. 28% of the sample comes from the top ten. The specimen was peripheral blood, collected from a patient treated with radiotherapy plus ipilimumab. Source of these receptors: a human donor with non-small cell lung cancer whose response to radiotherapy plus ipilimumab could not be evaluated.

The chain recombines TRBV6-1 with TRBJ1-2, with TRBD1 as a possible D gene (6 bases). CDR3 length: 15 amino acids. CDR1 and CDR2 (germline): MNHNS, SASEGT. The V and J ends lost 1 base and 8 bases respectively, with 17 bases between them. The CDR3 reads CASSEGGQLPGGYTF. The DNA of the CDR3 is TGTGCCAGCAGTGAAGGCGGACAGCTCCCCGGGGGCTACACCTTC.

The chain links TRBV6-1 to TRBJ2-3; 10 nucleotides agree with TRBD2. Per germline, CDR1 MNHNS and CDR2 SASEGT. CDR3 size: 17 residues. The V and J ends lost 0 bases and 6 bases, in that order; junction bases with no gene match: 9. CDR3 region: CASSEARTSGSWDTQYF. The CDR3 region has the DNA TGTGCCAGCAGTGAAGCGAGGACTAGCGGTTCATGGGATACGCAGTATTTT.

The V call is TRBV27, the J call TRBJ2-7; TRBD1 matches at 7 bases. The V segment lost 5 bases and the J segment 6 bases; nucleotides outside the gene matches: 19. There are 17 residues in the CDR3. Germline CDR1 is MNHEY and CDR2 is SMNVEV (reference sequence). The DNA for the CDR3 is TGTGCCAGCAGTCCTCGGACAGGAAAAAGGGATCGGATCGAGCAGTACTTC. Translated: CASSPRTGKRDRIEQYF.

The chain has TRBV6-6 and TRBJ1-5; 8 bases line up with TRBD1. V lost 11 bases and J lost 6; bases outside the gene matches: 9. This CDR3 has 13 amino acids. CDR1 is MNHNY and CDR2 is SVGAGI in the germline V gene (reference sequence). This CDR3 is CAGQQGEAQPQHF. CDR3 coding DNA: TGTGCCGGGCAACAGGGGGAAGCTCAGCCCCAGCATTTT.

V is TRBV13 and J is TRBJ2-5; 9 bases align to TRBD2. Germline V gives CDR1 PRHDT, CDR2 FYEKMQ (reference sequence). With V trimmed by 5 bases and J by 5 bases, 9 bases remained unmatched. The CDR3 contains 15 residues. Written as DNA, the CDR3 is TGTGCCAGCAGCCCTGGCGCGGGAGGGTTCGAGACCCAGTACTTC. It specifies CASSPGAGGFETQYF.

This chain joins TRBV5-4 and TRBJ2-7; 9 bases match TRBD2. Germline V lookup: CDR1 SGHNT, CDR2 YYREEE (reference sequence). V lost 0 bases to trimming and J lost 0 bases; unmatched junction nucleotides: 7. The CDR3 length is 17 residues. CDR3 in amino acids: CASSLGIAGVSSYEQYF. The CDR3 DNA is TGTGCCAGCAGCTTGGGGATAGCGGGAGTAAGCTCCTACGAGCAGTACTTC.

Of note for this clone: The identical CDR3 is also encoded by other nucleotide sequences in the sample. The V gene is TRBV11-2, the J gene TRBJ2-1; D may be TRBD1 (5 bases). V lost 0 bases to trimming and J lost 7 bases, with 10 bases between them. Germline CDR1 reads SGHAT; CDR2 reads FQNNGV. CDR3 length: 14 residues. The CDR3 here is CASSLEAGSNEQFF. The CDR3 region has the DNA TGTGCCAGCAGCTTAGAGGCAGGGTCAAATGAGCAGTTCTTC.

The V and J genes are TRBV19 and TRBJ1-2, with TRBD1 matching 7 bases. V trimming: 4 bases; J trimming: 2 bases; junction bases outside the gene matches: 4. Germline loops: CDR1 LNHDA, CDR2 SQIVND (reference sequence). CDR3 length equals 14 residues. The DNA of the CDR3 is TGTGCCAGTAGTAACCGAGGGGGCAACTATGGCTACACCTTC. Translation gives CASSNRGGNYGYTF.

The chain carries TRBV28 and TRBJ2-7; D unresolved. V was pared by 6 bases and J by 7 bases, with 10 bases between. This CDR3 has 11 residues. The germline V gene encodes CDR1 MDHEN and CDR2 SYDVKM. CDR3 DNA sequence: TGTGCCAGCAGGGCCATATTTGAGCAGTACTTC. The encoded protein is CASRAIFEQYF.

The chain recombines TRBV28 with TRBJ1-4; possibly TRBD1 for D (6 bases). The CDR3 has 15 amino acids. From germline, CDR1 is MDHEN and CDR2 SYDVKM. V shed 2 bases and J shed 8 bases, with 15 bases lying between them. The CDR3 DNA reads TGTGCCAGCAGTTTAGACACGGGGAGGGGGGAAAAACTGTTTTTT. This gives the protein CASSLDTGRGEKLFF.

The gene calls are TRBV29-1 and TRBJ2-1; 8 nucleotides line up with TRBD1. Per germline, CDR1 SQVTM and CDR2 ANQGSEA. V shed 3 bases, J shed 6 bases, and the junction held 13 bases outside the gene matches. The CDR3 contains 16 residues. DNA of the CDR3: TGCAGCGTTGATAAGGGAGAAGGCAGGGGGCCCAATGAGCAGTTCTTC. It codes for CSVDKGEGRGPNEQFF.

This chain joins TRBV4-3 and TRBJ2-7, with 7 bases aligning to TRBD1. The V gene end was trimmed by 2 bases and the J gene end by 2 bases; junction bases not matched to a gene: 3. This CDR3 contains 14 residues. Germline V CDR1 and CDR2: LGHNA, YSLEER. In DNA form, the CDR3 reads TGCGCCAGCAGCCAAAGGACAGGTACCTACGAGCAGTACTTC. This gives the protein CASSQRTGTYEQYF.

V is TRBV6-5 and J is TRBJ2-1; TRBD2 matches at 8 bases. Germline CDR1 is MNHEY and CDR2 is SVGAGI. The CDR3 contains 15 residues. V was clipped by 3 bases and J by 4 bases; unmatched bases: 5. CDR3 amino acids: CASSYRAGGYNEQFF. CDR3 nucleotides: TGTGCCAGCAGTTATCGGGCGGGAGGTTACAATGAGCAGTTCTTC.

This clone was detected only once. The chain uses TRBV9 and TRBJ1-1, with D unresolved. This CDR3 has 13 residues. V lost 2 bases and J lost 4, with 9 bases in between. The germline gives CDR1 SGDLS, CDR2 YYNGEE. CDR3 DNA: TGTGCCAGCAGCGTGGAGACGGCCACTGAAGCTTTCTTT. Translation gives CASSVETATEAFF.

J is TRBJ2-5 and V is TRBV9, with 10 bases identical to TRBD2. Trimming cost V 4 bases and J 3 bases; bases outside gene matches: 12. From germline, CDR1 is SGDLS and CDR2 YYNGEE. The CDR3 runs 17 residues. The CDR3 region has the DNA TGTGCCAGCAGCACGGGACTAGCGATAGGGGGGAAAGAGACCCAGTACTTC. Translated, it gives CASSTGLAIGGKETQYF.

This clone was detected only once. The chain joins TRBV5-4 to TRBJ2-5; no firm D call. The CDR3 consists of 13 residues. V lost 2 bases and J lost 2, with 7 bases in between. The germline V gene encodes CDR1 SGHNT and CDR2 YYREEE (reference sequence). The CDR3 DNA sequence: TGTGCCAGCAGCTTTTCCCCACAAGAGACCCAGTACTTC. It encodes CASSFSPQETQYF.

This clone is labeled medium-sized (0.01 to 0.1%). This sequence joins TRBV5-8 and TRBJ2-7, with a weak D call TRBD2 (5 bases). The CDR3 totals 14 residues. CDR1 and CDR2 from the germline V gene are SGHTS and YDEGEE. The V gene lost 7 bases and the J gene lost 2 bases, with 16 bases spanning the gap. This chain's CDR3 is CASGWASGTYEQYF. CDR3 nucleotides: TGTGCCAGCGGGTGGGCCAGCGGTACCTACGAGCAGTACTTC. Full variable domain (remainder filled in from reference TRBV5-8 and TRBJ2-7): EAGVTQSPTHLIKTRGQQATLRCSPISGHTSVYWYQQALGLGLQFLLWYDEGEERNRGNFPPRFSGRQFPNYSSELNVNALELEDSALYLCASGWASGTYEQYFGPGTRLTVT.

The rearrangement uses TRBV29-1 and TRBJ2-3, with 8 positions matching TRBD1. Germline values: CDR1 SQVTM, CDR2 ANQGSEA. After removal of 6 bases from V and 0 bases from J, the junction contained 5 bases not matched to a gene. CDR3 size: 14 residues. CDR3 loop: CSVEGQESTDTQYF. The CDR3 nucleotides read TGCAGCGTAGAGGGACAGGAAAGCACAGATACGCAGTATTTT.

V is TRBV7-9 and J is TRBJ1-5; TRBD1 matches at 7 bases. Germline CDR1 SEHNR, CDR2 FQNEAQ (reference sequence). The CDR3 spans 13 residues. V shed 5 bases, J shed 4 bases, and the junction held 2 bases outside the gene matches. Here the CDR3 DNA reads TGTGCCAGCAGCCCAGGGGGTAATCAGCCCCAGCATTTT. Translated, it gives CASSPGGNQPQHF. Full variable domain (outside the CDR3, taken from reference TRBV7-9 and TRBJ1-5): DTGVSQNPRHKITKRGQNVTFRCDPISEHNRLYWYRQTLGQGPEFLTYFQNEAQLEKSRLLSDRFSAERPKGSFSTLEIQRTEQGDSAMYLCASSPGGNQPQHFGDGTRLSIL.

The V gene is TRBV4-2, the J gene TRBJ1-3; 9 bases line up with TRBD1. Germline V CDR1 and CDR2: LGHNA, YNFKEQ. V lost 4 bases, J lost 2 bases, and 3 bases stayed unmatched. The CDR3 spans 15 residues. The CDR3 here is CASSLDRGTGNTIYF. As DNA, the CDR3 is TGTGCCAGCAGCCTAGACAGGGGGACTGGAAACACCATATATTTT.

J is TRBJ2-1 and V is TRBV5-4, with TRBD2 matching 15 bases. The CDR3 length is 18 residues. The junction had 11 bases not matched to a gene; V was cut back by 4 bases and J by 6 bases. Germline V gene data show CDR1 as SGHNT and CDR2 as YYREEE (reference sequence). The CDR3 DNA follows: TGTGCCAGCAGCCTAGGACTAGCGGGAGGGCCGGGGGTCAATGAGCAGTTCTTC. This encodes CASSLGLAGGPGVNEQFF.

This rearrangement joins TRBV4-1 to TRBJ2-7; D unclear. Per germline, CDR1 MGHRA and CDR2 YSYEKL. Trimming shortened V by 0 bases and J by 2 bases, and 11 bases separated the two germline ends. The CDR3 is 15 amino acids. The CDR3, as DNA: TGCGCCAGCAGCCAAGACTCTAGAGCAACCTACGAGCAGTACTTC. Residues: CASSQDSRATYEQYF.

The gene calls are TRBV23-1 and TRBJ2-1, with TRBD1 matching over 11 bases. TRBV23-1 is an ORF; its function is uncertain. There are 19 residues in the CDR3. Germline trimming cut 1 base from V and 5 bases from J; bases unmatched to any gene: 13. In DNA form, the CDR3 reads TGCGCCAGCAGTCAATGGACAGGGGGCGAGGGTCCTAGGAACAATGAGCAGTTCTTC. It translates to CASSQWTGGEGPRNNEQFF.